The clone carrying this T cell receptor beta chain is medium-sized by frequency. As yet, its antigen is unknown. Multiplex touch-down PCR amplified TRB using TRB-A and TRB-B pools in one tube. One entry per CDR3 protein, without DNA, is what TCRdb gives after re-calling the multiplex PCR reads. The sample totals 3,000 to 4,000 distinct CDR3 sequences. TRB amplification used roughly 250 ng of peripheral blood genomic DNA. These data are taken from a study of T cell clusters in autoimmune cytopenias. Study observations and caveats: Clustering suggested that physiological T cell clusters were missing in primary autoimmune cytopenia patients. TRB repertoire shifts in secondary cytopenia and chronic lymphocytic leukemia mostly reflected lymphoma, not autoimmunity.

The sequence derives from a human donor with an autoimmune cytopenia or autoimmune hepatitis (not recorded which). Sequenced input: peripheral blood.

CDR3 region: CASSRSVGSYEQYF. The chain uses TRBV19 and TRBJ2-7. The CDR3 sequence is 14 residues long. Looked up from germline, CDR1 is LNHDA and CDR2 is SQIVND (reference sequence).